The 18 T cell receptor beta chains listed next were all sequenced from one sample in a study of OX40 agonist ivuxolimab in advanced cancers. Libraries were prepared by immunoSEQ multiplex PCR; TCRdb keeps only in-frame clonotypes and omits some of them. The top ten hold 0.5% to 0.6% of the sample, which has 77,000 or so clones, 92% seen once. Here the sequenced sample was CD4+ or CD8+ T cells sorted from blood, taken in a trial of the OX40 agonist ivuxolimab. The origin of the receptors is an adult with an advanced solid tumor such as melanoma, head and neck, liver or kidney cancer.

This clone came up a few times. The CDR3: CASSVGPNTEAFF. The CDR3 region has the DNA TGTGCCAGCAGCGTAGGACCCAACACTGAAGCTTTCTTT. The gene calls are TRBV9 and TRBJ1-1; the D is unclear. Germline V CDR1 and CDR2: SGDLS, YYNGEE. The CDR3 contains 13 residues. The V gene lost 0 bases and the J gene lost 2 bases, with 5 bases spanning the gap.

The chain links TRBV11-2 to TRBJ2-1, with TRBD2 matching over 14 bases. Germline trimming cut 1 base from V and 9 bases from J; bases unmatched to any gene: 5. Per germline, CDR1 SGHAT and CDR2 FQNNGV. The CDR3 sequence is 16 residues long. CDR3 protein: CASSLAGLAGALEQFF. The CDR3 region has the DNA TGTGCCAGCAGCTTAGCGGGACTAGCGGGAGCCCTTGAGCAGTTCTTC.

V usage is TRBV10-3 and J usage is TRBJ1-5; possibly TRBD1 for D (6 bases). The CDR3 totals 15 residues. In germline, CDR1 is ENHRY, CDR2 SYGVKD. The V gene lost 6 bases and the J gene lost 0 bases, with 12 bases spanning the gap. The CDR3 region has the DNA TGTGCCATCAGCCCAACAGGGAGTAGCAATCAGCCCCAGCATTTT. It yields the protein CAISPTGSSNQPQHF.

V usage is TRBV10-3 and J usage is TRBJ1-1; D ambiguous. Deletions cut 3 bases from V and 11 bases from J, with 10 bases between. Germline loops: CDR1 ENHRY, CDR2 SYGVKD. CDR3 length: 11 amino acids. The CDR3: CAISDSGIAFF. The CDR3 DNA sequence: TGTGCCATCAGTGATTCGGGGATTGCTTTCTTT.

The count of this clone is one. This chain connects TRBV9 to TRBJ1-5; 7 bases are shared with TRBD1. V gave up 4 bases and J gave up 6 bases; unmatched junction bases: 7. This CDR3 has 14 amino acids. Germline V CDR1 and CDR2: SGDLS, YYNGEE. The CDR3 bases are TGTGCCAGCAGCTTGACAGGGAGGGGTCAGCCCCAGCATTTT. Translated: CASSLTGRGQPQHF. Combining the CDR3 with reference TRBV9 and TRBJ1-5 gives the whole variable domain DSGVTQTPKHLITATGQRVTLRCSPRSGDLSVYWYQQSLDQGLQFLIQYYNGEERAKGNILERFSAQQFPDLHSELNLSSLELGDSALYFCASSLTGRGQPQHFGDGTRLSIL.

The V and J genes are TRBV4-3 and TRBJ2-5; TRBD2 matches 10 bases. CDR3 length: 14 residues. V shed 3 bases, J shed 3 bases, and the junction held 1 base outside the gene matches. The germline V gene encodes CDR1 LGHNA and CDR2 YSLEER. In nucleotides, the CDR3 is TGCGCCAGCAGCCACGGACTAGCGGAAGAGACCCAGTACTTC. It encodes CASSHGLAEETQYF.

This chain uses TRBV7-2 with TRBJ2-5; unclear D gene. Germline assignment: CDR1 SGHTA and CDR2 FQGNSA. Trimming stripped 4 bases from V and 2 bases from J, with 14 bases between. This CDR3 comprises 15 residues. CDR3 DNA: TGTGCCAGCAGCTCCCGGGTGGGTAGGCAAGAGACCCAGTACTTC. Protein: CASSSRVGRQETQYF.

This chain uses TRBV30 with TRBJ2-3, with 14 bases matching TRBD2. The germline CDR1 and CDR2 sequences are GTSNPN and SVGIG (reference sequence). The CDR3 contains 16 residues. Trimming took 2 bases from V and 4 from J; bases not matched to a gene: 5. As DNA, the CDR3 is TGTGCCTGGAGTCCCCGGACTAGCGGGAGGTCAGATACGCAGTATTTT. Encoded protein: CAWSPRTSGRSDTQYF. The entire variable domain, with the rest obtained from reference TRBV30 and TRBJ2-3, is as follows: SQTIHQWPATLVQPVGSPLSLECTVEGTSNPNLYWYRQAAGRGLQLLFYSVGIGQISSEVPQNLSASRPQDRQFILSSKKLLLSDSGFYLCAWSPRTSGRSDTQYFGPGTRLTVL.

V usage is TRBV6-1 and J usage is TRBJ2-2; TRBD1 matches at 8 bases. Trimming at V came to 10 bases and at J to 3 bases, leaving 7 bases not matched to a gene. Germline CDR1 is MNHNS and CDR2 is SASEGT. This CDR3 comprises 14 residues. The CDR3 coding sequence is TGTGCCAACTCAGACAGGGGATACACCGGGGAGCTGTTTTTT. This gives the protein CANSDRGYTGELFF.

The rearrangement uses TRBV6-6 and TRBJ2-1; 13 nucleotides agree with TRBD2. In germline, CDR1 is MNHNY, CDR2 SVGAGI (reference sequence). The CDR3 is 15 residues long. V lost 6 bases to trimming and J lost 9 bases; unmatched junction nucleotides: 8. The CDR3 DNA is TGTGCCAGCAGAGAAACTAGCGGGAGGGCCCTTGAGCAGTTCTTC. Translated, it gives CASRETSGRALEQFF.

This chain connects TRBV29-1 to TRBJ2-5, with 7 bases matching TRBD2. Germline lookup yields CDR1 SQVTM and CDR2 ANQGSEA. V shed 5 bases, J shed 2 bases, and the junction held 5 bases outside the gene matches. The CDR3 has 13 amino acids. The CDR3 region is CSVNPGLQETQYF. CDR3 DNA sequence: TGCAGCGTTAACCCGGGACTACAAGAGACCCAGTACTTC.

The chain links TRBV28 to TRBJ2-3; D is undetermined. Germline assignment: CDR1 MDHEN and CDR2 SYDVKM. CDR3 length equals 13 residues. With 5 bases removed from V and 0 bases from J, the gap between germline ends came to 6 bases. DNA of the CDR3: TGTGCCAGCAGTCACGCCAGCACAGATACGCAGTATTTT. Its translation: CASSHASTDTQYF.

This CDR3 reads CASSVRLTGNNEQFF. The CDR3 nucleotides read TGTGCCAGCAGTGTGCGTTTAACGGGAAACAATGAGCAGTTCTTC. The V and J genes are TRBV25-1 and TRBJ2-1, with D perhaps matching TRBD2 (5 bases). The CDR3 is 15 residues long. In germline, CDR1 is MGHDK, CDR2 SYGVNS. Trimming shortened V by 4 bases and J by 5 bases, and 15 bases separated the two germline ends.

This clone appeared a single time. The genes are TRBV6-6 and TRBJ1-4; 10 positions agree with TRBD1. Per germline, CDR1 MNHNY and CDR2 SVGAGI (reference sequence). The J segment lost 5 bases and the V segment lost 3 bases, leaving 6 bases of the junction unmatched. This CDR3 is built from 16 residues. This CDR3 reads CASSYHPGQGNEKLFF. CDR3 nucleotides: TGTGCCAGCAGTTATCACCCGGGACAGGGGAATGAAAAACTGTTTTTT.

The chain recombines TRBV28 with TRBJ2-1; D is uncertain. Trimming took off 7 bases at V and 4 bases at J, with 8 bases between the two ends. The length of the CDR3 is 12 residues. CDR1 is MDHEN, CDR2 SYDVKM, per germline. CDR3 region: CASTTEYNEQFF. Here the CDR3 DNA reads TGTGCCAGCACGACTGAGTACAATGAGCAGTTCTTC.

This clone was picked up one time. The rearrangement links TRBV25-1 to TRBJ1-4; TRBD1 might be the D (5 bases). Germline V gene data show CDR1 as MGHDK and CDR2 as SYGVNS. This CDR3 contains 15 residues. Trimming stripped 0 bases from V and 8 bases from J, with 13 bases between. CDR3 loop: CASSEYRGGEEKLFF. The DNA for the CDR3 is TGTGCCAGCAGTGAATATCGGGGAGGGGAGGAAAAACTGTTTTTT.

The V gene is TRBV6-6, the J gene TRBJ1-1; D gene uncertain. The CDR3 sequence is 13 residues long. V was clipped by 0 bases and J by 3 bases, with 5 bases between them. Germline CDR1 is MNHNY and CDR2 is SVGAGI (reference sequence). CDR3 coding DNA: TGTGCCAGCAGTTACTCCCCATACACTGAAGCTTTCTTT. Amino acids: CASSYSPYTEAFF.

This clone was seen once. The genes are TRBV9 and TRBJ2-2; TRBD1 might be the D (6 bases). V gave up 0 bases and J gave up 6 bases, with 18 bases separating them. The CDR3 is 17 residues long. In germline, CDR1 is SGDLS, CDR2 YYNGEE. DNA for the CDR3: TGTGCCAGCAGCGTAGAGTTGTCAGGGGCTAGTGCCGGGGAGCTGTTTTTT. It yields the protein CASSVELSGASAGELFF.